This T cell receptor (beta chain) was found in a study of cytomegalovirus exposure and HLA in healthy donors (TCRdb year 2017). With regard to the full study: An earlier analysis of several hundred of the donors reported 250 to 350 Gb of sequence data and about 100 million unique TCR beta sequences from 190 million or so T cells. An early release covering approximately 600 HLA-typed donors comprised around 300 gigabases of sequencing data and tens of millions of unique TCR sequences. Among the approximately 430 genotyped donors, approximately 76% belonged to the genetic ancestry cluster associated with self-reported Caucasian donors. The study was designed to test whether signatures of past pathogen exposure could be identified by cataloging public T cell receptors. The study used immunosequencing to profile the T cell repertoires of approximately 640 subjects and linked those repertoires to cytomegalovirus serostatus. Along with the roughly 710-subject first cohort, a separate validation cohort of over a hundred different subjects was used. High-throughput TCR immunosequencing, statistical association of individual TCRs with disease status, and machine learning were combined to predict cytomegalovirus infection status. To study patterns of TCR occurrence, a later analysis re-analyzed previously published TCR beta repertoires from around 660 donors and added high-resolution HLA genotyping. The later analysis used no new phenotypic data to find candidate immune exposures, relying instead on TCR beta sequences and their occurrence across donors. In an earlier analysis of 500 to 650 of the donors, high-throughput TCR beta sequencing was used to judge whether each TCR beta V gene segment behaved as functional or pseudogenic. Donor age, sex, ethnicity and CMV serostatus were compiled together with the repertoire data. A later genetic analysis took genome-wide SNP genotypes for about 60% of the roughly 670 donors and used that subset as a discovery cohort. Every repertoire in the discovery cohort had been generated on one and the same sequencing platform. Both class I and class II loci were covered by HLA typing, at four-digit resolution. Typing coverage differed by locus: A, B, C, DRB1 and DQB1 were typed in about 620-630 donors, DQA1 in about 500, DPA1 in 606, and DPB1 in 400 to 480. A handful of DR-DQ haplotypes were treated as single units for association and clustering because of strong linkage in the cohort. On average, 235,054 unique TCR beta nucleotide sequences were sequenced per donor among a few hundred genotyped donors of the cohort, with approximately 18% of those sequences being non-productive. What the work shows at the level of the full study, not this receptor alone: A further reported finding was that TCR beta sequences accurately predicted the HLA-A and HLA-B alleles for most subjects in the first cohort. CMV serostatus was the only immune exposure information available for the cohort. Broadly in line with IMGT annotations, most TCR beta V segments showed up in productive rearrangements about 90% or about 30% of the time in an earlier analysis of roughly 590 of the donors. According to a later genetic analysis, donors in an Asian-associated ancestry cluster had fewer N-insertions in productive TCRs than the roughly 670-donor mean. Some IMGT-functional V segments, including TRBV6-2 and TRBV6-3, could not be distinguished by the 87-base-pair reads and were therefore excluded. In both the original and validation cohorts, the classifier was reported to diagnose cytomegalovirus status with high specificity and sensitivity. At a false discovery rate of 0.05, a later analysis linked roughly 17,000 TCR beta sequences to specific HLA alleles. A few of the identified cytomegalovirus-associated TCR beta chains were confirmed in vitro to be specific for cytomegalovirus antigens. Because HLA typing was unavailable for some donors at each locus, only the typed subset was used in association tests. An association between a missense DCLRE1C variant and V-gene and J-gene trimming of TCR beta chains was found in a later genetic analysis and replicated in an independent cohort. Most TCR sequences were observed very rarely across donors, whereas some public TCRs were present in many individuals. The earlier analysis of 587 of the donors excluded over 15 rarely observed V segments, including chromosome 9 orphons, because counts were too low. In a later analysis, most CMV-associated TCR beta chains were found to appear HLA-restricted, with HLA associations seemingly driven largely by CMV exposure. A cluster of highly shared sequence variants was judged likely to be a technical artifact of the sequencing pipeline. In a later analysis, HLA-associated TCR beta chains were found to be more clonally expanded and to have lower generation probabilities than equally common non-associated chains. According to a later analysis, TCR association rates differed among HLA loci, with DRB1 alleles showing the most associated TCRs and HLA-C alleles showing the fewest. Correlated functional status among segregating V segments might be attributable to linkage disequilibrium, but an unknown experimental factor could not be ruled out. The presence/absence analyses assumed that sequencing depth was roughly uniform across donors, and that assumption may not be true. This cohort had only TCR beta chains sequenced, and the lack of alpha or paired-chain data limited which features could be detected. The study gave a list of about 150 TCR beta chains associated with cytomegalovirus. The authors suggested that the approach could potentially be generalized to other disease states and immunological phenotypes. According to a later analysis, parvovirus B19, influenza, CMV and Epstein-Barr virus appeared linked to several top co-occurrence clusters. When HLA alleles, especially DR and DQ, strongly co-occurred, attributing TCR associations to individual alleles was difficult.

A word on this clone: Its antigen is not yet known. Within one base of it there is no much larger clone, and no base qualities were kept.

The cohort was made up of approximately 670 healthy bone marrow donors. Cohort members were all nominally healthy when sampled, although unrecorded immune exposures were likely present. The donor was CMV seropositive and was included in the group of 270 or so seropositive cohort members. Each donor provided a peripheral blood sample, and peripheral blood mononuclear cells were used for TCR beta sequencing. Genomic DNA was extracted from the blood cell samples with the Qiagen DNeasy Blood Extraction Kit. Library creation used the immunoSEQ multiplex PCR assay. For the multiplex PCR, a mixture combining 60 forward primers for TCR Vbeta segments and 13 reverse primers for TCR Jbeta segments was used. A multiplex PCR assay on genomic DNA amplified the CDR3 region of rearranged TCR beta genes. The Illumina HiSeq System was used to sequence the amplified TCR beta libraries as 87-base-pair reads. As for the authors' bioinformatics: A later analysis counted some 80 million unique TCR beta chains across the 600 to 850 repertoires, and roughly 9.9 million of these chains were shared by at least two donors. A nearest-neighbor algorithm error-corrected the raw reads and collapsed the reads into unique sequences, merging closely related sequences to remove PCR and sequencing errors. Alignment of CDR3 sequences to IMGT reference sequences was used to assign V, D and J gene segments. For a sequence to be retained, at least a six-nucleotide match to both a V gene segment and a J gene segment was required. A rearrangement counted as productive if the CDR3 had no stop codons and remained in frame with V and J, and every other rearrangement counted as non-productive. Following IMGT convention, CDR3 was defined as the stretch from the second conserved V-encoded cysteine up to the conserved J-encoded phenylalanine. In an earlier analysis of some 550 of the donors, sequences lacking an unambiguous match to a single V gene segment were excluded. An earlier analysis of 587 of the donors classified V segments as functional when productive rearrangements were above 56.7% and as segregating when the standard deviation between donors was above 5%. A statistical classification framework was built for diagnosing cytomegalovirus status from the catalog of TCR beta chain sequences. A later analysis assigned V and J genes by comparing TCR nucleotide sequences with IMGT/GENE-DB human TR gene sequences. A later analysis assigned CDR3 sequences and most-parsimonious VDJ recombination scenarios with the TCRdist pipeline. In a later analysis, every TCR beta chain was defined by the combination of its CDR3 amino acid sequence and its V-gene family, and reads without a unique V-gene family were dropped. A later analysis removed 600 or so highly shared, low-generation-probability nucleotide sequences to deal with suspected cross-contamination and a sequencing artifact. In a later analysis, a clonal expansion index for each public chain was calculated from normalized within-repertoire ranks of inferred template counts. In a later analysis, generation probabilities were computed with a VDJ recombination model fitted to out-of-frame rearrangements, and the resulting probabilities were checked against IGoR. Hypergeometric tests were used in a later analysis to score TCR-TCR, TCR-HLA and TCR-CMV co-occurrence, with a repertoire-size bias correction applied to the TCR pairs. False discovery rates were estimated in a later analysis by permuting HLA or CMV assignments 20 times. In a later analysis, co-occurring TCRs were grouped with DBSCAN, and TCRdist sequence similarity was added when clustering was performed within HLA-allele-positive subsets. For co-occurrence clustering, repertoires with fewer than 30,000 or more than 120,000 public chains were excluded, along with 4 to 6 repertoires with anomalous nucleotide sharing. Imported from immuneACCESS, the table was reduced by TCRdb to in-frame sequences with V and J called. These copies leave out some clones; in studies compared against another copy, an unresolved V gene accounts for under half, and the cause of the remainder is not known. V and J calls and clone size are given by that table; D and trimming were obtained from the DNA. Counted in this sample were about 160,000 clones; about four fifths of them appeared once. In total, the top ten clones hold about 7.9% of the sample.

At the junction V is shortened by 5 bases and J by 9 bases; bases outside the gene matches: 8. CDR1 and CDR2, per the germline V gene (reference sequence), are WNHNN and SYGVQD. From its cysteine to its phenylalanine, the CDR3 spans 15 amino acids. Only the CDR3 portion is preserved as DNA: 45 bases, with reading frame beginning at the first base. This TCR was recovered from a male donor in good health and CMV-seropositive. The chain links TRBV10-1 with TRBJ2-7, with 15 bases in between that match TRBD2. Sequenced: PBMCs. The nucleotide sequence is TGCGCCAGCAGTCCCGGGACTAGCGGGGGGCGGCCGCAGTACTTC. Translated, it gives CASSPGTSGGRPQYF.